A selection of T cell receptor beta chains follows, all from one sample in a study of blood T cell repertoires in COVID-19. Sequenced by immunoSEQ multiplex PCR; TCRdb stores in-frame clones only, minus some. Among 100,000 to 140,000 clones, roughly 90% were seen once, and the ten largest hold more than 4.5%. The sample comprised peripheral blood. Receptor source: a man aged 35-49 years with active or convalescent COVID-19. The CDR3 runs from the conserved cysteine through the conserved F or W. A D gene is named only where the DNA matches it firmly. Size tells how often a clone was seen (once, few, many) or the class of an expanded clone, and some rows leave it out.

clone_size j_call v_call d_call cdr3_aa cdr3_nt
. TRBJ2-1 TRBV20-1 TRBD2 CSASIGGSAYNEQFF TGCAGTGCTAGTATCGGCGGGAGCGCCTACAATGAGCAGTTCTTC
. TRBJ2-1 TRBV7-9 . CASSLVEELDNEQFF TGTGCCAGCAGCTTAGTCGAGGAACTAGATAATGAGCAGTTCTTC
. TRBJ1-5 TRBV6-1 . CASSETRNQPQHF TGTGCCAGCAGTGAAACCCGGAATCAGCCCCAGCATTTT
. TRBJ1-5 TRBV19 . CASSNSLNQPQHF TGTGCCAGTAGTAACTCGTTGAATCAGCCCCAGCATTTT
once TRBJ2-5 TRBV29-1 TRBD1 CSVKQGAARETQYF TGCAGCGTTAAACAGGGGGCCGCTCGGGAGACCCAGTACTTC
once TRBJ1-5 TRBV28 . CASSRTGNQPQHF TGTGCCAGCAGTAGGACGGGGAATCAGCCCCAGCATTTT
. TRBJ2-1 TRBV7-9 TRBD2 CASSSTPRLAGFNEQFF TGTGCCAGCAGCTCGACCCCCCGACTAGCGGGATTCAATGAGCAGTTCTTC
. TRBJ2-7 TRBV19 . CASSIIGQGRSRSQLYEQYF TGTGCCAGTAGTATTATAGGGCAGGGGCGATCTAGGTCCCAACTCTACGAGCAGTACTTC
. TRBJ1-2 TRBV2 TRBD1 CASSSTGIGGYTF TGTGCCAGCAGTTCGACAGGGATCGGAGGCTACACCTTC
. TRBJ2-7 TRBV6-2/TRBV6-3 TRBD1 CASSYDRGTYEQYF TGTGCCAGCAGTTACGACAGGGGCACCTACGAGCAGTACTTC
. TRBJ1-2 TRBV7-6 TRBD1 CASSPDRGGGYTF TGTGCCAGCAGCCCAGACAGGGGGGGTGGCTACACCTTC
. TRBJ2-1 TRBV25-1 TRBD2 CASRNTGLAGYNEQFF TGTGCCAGCCGAAATACGGGACTAGCGGGCTACAATGAGCAGTTCTTC
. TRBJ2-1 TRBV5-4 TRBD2 CASSFPGTSGYNEQFF TGTGCCAGCAGCTTCCCCGGGACTAGCGGTTACAATGAGCAGTTCTTC
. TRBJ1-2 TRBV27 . CASSLGGYYGYTF TGTGCCAGCAGTTTAGGAGGGTACTATGGCTACACCTTC
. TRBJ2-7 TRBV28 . CASSLWGGSSPHEQYF TGTGCCAGCAGTTTATGGGGAGGCTCCTCGCCGCACGAGCAGTACTTC
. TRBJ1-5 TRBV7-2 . CASSPLGGTALNQPQHF TGTGCCAGCAGCCCTCTGGGCGGGACGGCCCTCAATCAGCCCCAGCATTTT
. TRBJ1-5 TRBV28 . CASSFSPLAAPQHF TGTGCCAGCAGTTTTTCCCCCCTCGCGGCGCCCCAGCATTTT
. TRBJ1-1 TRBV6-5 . CASSSPSRNTEAFF TGTGCCAGCAGTTCACCCTCGCGGAACACTGAAGCTTTCTTT
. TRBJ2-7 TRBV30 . CAWDGSGYEQYF TGTGCCTGGGATGGGTCAGGGTACGAGCAGTACTTC
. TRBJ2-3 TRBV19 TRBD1 CATRQGADTQYF TGTGCCACCCGACAGGGGGCAGATACGCAGTATTTT
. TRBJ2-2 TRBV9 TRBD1 CASSHPIGQGMGNTGELFF TGTGCCAGCAGCCATCCGATCGGACAGGGGATGGGAAACACCGGGGAGCTGTTTTTT
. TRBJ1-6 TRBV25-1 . CASMSSSYNSPLHF TGTGCCAGCATGTCTTCGTCCTATAATTCACCCCTCCACTTT
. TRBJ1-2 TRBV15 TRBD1 CATSRDTGGFGYTF TGTGCCACCAGCAGAGATACAGGGGGCTTTGGCTACACCTTC
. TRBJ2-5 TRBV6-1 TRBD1 CASRESQQGFQETQYF TGTGCCAGCAGGGAAAGTCAACAGGGGTTTCAAGAGACCCAGTACTTC
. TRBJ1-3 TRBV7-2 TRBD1 CASSSDRGHWGTIYF TGTGCCAGCAGCTCAGACAGGGGTCATTGGGGCACCATATATTTT
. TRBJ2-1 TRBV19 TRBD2 CASSPVAGDYNEQFF TGTGCCAGTAGCCCGGTAGCGGGAGACTACAATGAGCAGTTCTTC
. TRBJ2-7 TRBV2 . CASRLYSSYEQYF TGTGCCAGCAGACTGTACAGCTCCTACGAGCAGTACTTC
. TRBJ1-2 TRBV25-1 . CASSESVGGNYGYTF TGTGCCAGCAGTGAATCGGTCGGGGGAAACTATGGCTACACCTTC
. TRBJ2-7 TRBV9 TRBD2 CASSNFSGRSGQYF TGTGCCAGCAGCAACTTTAGCGGGAGAAGCGGGCAGTACTTC
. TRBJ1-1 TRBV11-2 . CASSPTGPTEAFF TGTGCCAGCAGCCCAACAGGGCCCACTGAAGCTTTCTTT
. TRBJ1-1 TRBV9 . CASSETPQGTTEAFF TGTGCCAGCAGCGAGACCCCCCAGGGTACCACTGAAGCTTTCTTT
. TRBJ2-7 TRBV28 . CASSFVPITPLTRGSPGEQYF TGTGCCAGCAGTTTTGTCCCTATCACCCCCCTGACAAGGGGCTCCCCAGGGGAGCAGTACTTC
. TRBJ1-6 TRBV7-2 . CASSLQDRRSPLHF TGTGCCAGCAGCTTACAGGATCGACGGTCACCCCTCCACTTT
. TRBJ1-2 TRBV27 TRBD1 CASRSPGQGSGGYTF TGTGCCAGCAGATCCCCGGGACAGGGGAGTGGTGGCTACACCTTC
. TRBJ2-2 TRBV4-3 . CASSQSDRSGELFF TGCGCCAGCAGCCAATCCGACAGGAGCGGGGAGCTGTTTTTT
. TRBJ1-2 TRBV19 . CASSIDRTASYGYTF TGTGCCAGTAGTATAGATCGGACAGCAAGCTATGGCTACACCTTC
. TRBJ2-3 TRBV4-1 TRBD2 CASSHLAGGNTDTQYF TGCGCCAGCAGCCACTTAGCGGGAGGGAACACAGATACGCAGTATTTT
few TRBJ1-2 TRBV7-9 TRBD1 CASSRGQGEGYTF TGTGCCAGCAGCCGCGGACAGGGCGAAGGCTACACCTTC
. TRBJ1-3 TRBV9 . CASSSPGPGNTIYF TGTGCCAGCAGCTCCCCGGGTCCTGGAAACACCATATATTTT
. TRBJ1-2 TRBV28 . CASWDIRNRYTF TGTGCCAGCTGGGACATTCGAAATCGCTACACCTTC
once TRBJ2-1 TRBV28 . CASTDYLNNEQFF TGTGCCAGCACGGACTATCTAAACAATGAGCAGTTCTTC
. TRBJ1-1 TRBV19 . CASRAPQGEGEAFF TGTGCCAGTAGAGCCCCCCAAGGGGAGGGGGAAGCTTTCTTT